This TCR beta chain was captured in a study of blood T cells in healthy people across ages. The wider study: Through template switching, about one barcoded beta molecule was captured per two T cells, as measured in model experiments.

A second roughly 7 to 12 cycle PCR used barcoded and J-beta primers. TCRdb analysed the 5' RACE reads with MiXCR anew, one entry per CDR3 protein. The sample contains hundreds of thousands of distinct CDR3 sequences, 58% of which appear only once. Isolation of PBMCs gave at least 6 million cells per sample. Germline trimming cut 5 bases from V and 6 bases from J; bases unmatched to any gene: 11. Germline loops: CDR1 LGHNA, CDR2 YNFKEQ. The CDR3 covers 17 residues. Broader study findings: Diversity of TCR beta per million T cells declined in a roughly linear way with age. Higher naive T cell percentage went strongly together with higher TCR beta diversity.

Concerning this clonotype: Its specificity is not known.

Sequencing was done on a sample of blood. The source of this sequence is a man in his sixties in good health. The V and J genes are TRBV4-2 and TRBJ2-3, with TRBD2 matching over 13 bases. The CDR3 DNA sequence: TGTGCCAGCAGCAAGGGGACTAGCGGGACTGATCCGGATACGCAGTATTTT. Its protein is CASSKGTSGTDPDTQYF.